This TCR beta chain came from a study of OX40 agonist ivuxolimab in advanced cancers. Turning to the study itself: Earlier treatment with anti-PD-1, anti-PD-L1 or anti-CTLA-4 was permitted, and roughly 40% had received some.

From germline, CDR1 is SQVTM and CDR2 ANQGSEA. The ends were cut back, 0 bases at V and 1 base at J, with 18 bases in the middle. The CDR3 contains 17 residues. Here immunoSEQ multiplex PCR was the method, and the copy in TCRdb shows in-frame clones only, minus some. The data show about 73,000 clones, roughly 80% seen once. Sample: CD4+ or CD8+ T cells sorted from blood, taken in a trial of the OX40 agonist ivuxolimab. The chain employs TRBV29-1 and TRBJ1-1, with D possibly matching TRBD1 (6 bases). The TCR originated in an adult with an advanced solid tumor such as melanoma, head and neck, liver or kidney cancer. The CDR3 DNA reads TGCAGCGTTGAAGAAAACCGCGGGACAACGGGGAACACTGAAGCTTTCTTT. It encodes CSVEENRGTTGNTEAFF.